The text below deals with one TCR beta chain. In its sample, this clonotype was seen a few times. Its antigen remains undetermined. Base-call qualities are not available, and no considerably larger clone is one nucleotide away. The library was generated by 3' RACE. TCR libraries were built from RNA using a 3' RACE protocol with unique molecular identifiers to correct PCR amplification bias. Amplicon libraries were pooled in groups of up to 12 and sequenced on an Illumina MiSeq using v2 2x250 paired-end chemistry. Processing in the source paper ran as follows. Reads were processed with Decombinator for assignment of V and J genes and CDR3, and barcode-based correction of errors and PCR bias was applied. Repertoires were subsampled to equal depth before Gini coefficient calculation using the R ineq package. CDR3 similarity was assessed with GLIPH, Hamming distance and a shared triplet metric. TCRdb's own reprocessing of the public reads used fastp at Q25 and MiXCR and kept productive beta chains. Every CDR3 protein is listed once, alongside the most common genes and DNA of its rows. The V and J calls reflect TCRdb's pipeline rather than the authors' work. The sample records about 89,000 distinct CDR3 sequences, about 7.2% of which are singletons. The ten largest clones add up to 0.9% to 1.4% of the sample.

The sample is drawn from a study of HIV-infected children after antiretroviral therapy interruption (dated by TCRdb to about 2019). Broadly, across the study: Eight children were included: four on planned treatment interruption and four on continuous treatment, all with CD4+ count above 500 and viral load below 50 copies/ml. Continuous-treatment samples were analyzed from corresponding weeks 0, 48 and 150. In the interruption arm, samples were obtained at week 0, week 12, end of interruption (week 24 or 48), and about 3 years after study end. Alongside measurements of thymic output, the study compared TCR repertoires of children on planned treatment interruption with TCR repertoires of children on continuous antiretroviral treatment. Recorded exposure to EBV and CMV was present in most of the participating children. Median age was around 9.5 years in the interruption group and over 7 years in the continuous treatment group. Results and caveats for the whole study, not just this receptor: In naive CD4+ repertoires of PTI patients, reduced CDR3 sharing between time points was observed after interruption began, whereas many sequences were found to be shared between end of interruption and 3 years later. The sorted CD45RA+ naive cells might contain minor non-naive CD45RA+ populations, such as EMRA or stem memory cells. An increase in the naive CD4+ Gini coefficient was observed by the end of treatment interruption, suggesting clonal expansion, and a return to baseline was observed by 3 years. The small number of patients is a limitation, and caution is needed when interpreting the data.

Trimming removed 6 bases from V and 4 bases from J, leaving 14 bases between the germline ends. Inclusive of the bounding cysteine and phenylalanine, the CDR3 is 14 residues long. The kept DNA is CDR3 alone, 42 bases in frame from the first base. Taken from the germline V gene, the CDR1 and CDR2 loops are SNHLY and FYNNEI. The sample's treatment or condition label, decoded: PENTA 11 planned treatment interruption arm or continuous ART arm. Children from the United Kingdom aged 2 to 15 years who had been given at least three-drug ART for at least 24 weeks were enrolled as participants. Cryopreserved PBMCs containing at least 5 million viable cells were needed, and a few candidate patients were excluded because their viable PBMC yield was low. Using a FACSAria III cell sorter, naive CD4+ CD45RA+ CD45RO- T cells were FACS-sorted out of thawed PBMCs. After sorting, the cells were fixed and RNA was extracted first with the RNeasy FFPE kit and then with the RNeasy Micro kit.

The sequences come from CD45RA+ CD4+ T cells from PBMCs, pooled from several time points, collected from a donor given antiretroviral therapy, either interrupted or continuous. The cell subset or site label, as the study defines it: naive CD4+ CD45RA+ CD45RO- T cells. The clonotype originates from a pool of human donors with HIV. Recombination linked TRBV2 to TRBJ2-3; the D gene is possibly TRBD2, with 6 bases matching. The DNA sequence follows: TGTGCCAGCAGGGTCGGGGGATCGGCAGATACGCAGTATTTT. Translated, it reads CASRVGGSADTQYF.